Listed below are T cell receptor beta chains from one sample, sequenced in a study of T cell responses to AZD1222 COVID-19 vaccine. Sequenced by immunoSEQ multiplex PCR; TCRdb stores in-frame clones only, minus some. This repertoire shows 93,000 or so clones, roughly nine tenths found once; its top ten account for 45%. The sample in question was peripheral blood, obtained on day 0 of AZD1222 vaccination. These receptors all stem from an adult in good health. The CDR3 runs from the conserved cysteine through the conserved F or W.

TRBV5-1,TRBJ2-1,CASSSEPEKVEQFF
TRBV28,TRBJ1-6,CASSLGDSYNSPLHF
TRBV10-3,TRBJ2-7,CAISEDSFGEQYF
TRBV5-1,TRBJ1-4,CASTPGPSNEKLFF
TRBV7-2,TRBJ1-4,CASSSRTGMDSKLFF
TRBV28,TRBJ2-7,CASSSGLAGYEQYF
TRBV28,TRBJ2-1,CARDRETTEQFF
TRBV6-5,TRBJ2-7,CASSFQLGFAYEQYF
TRBV2,TRBJ1-2,CASSEARGDTF
TRBV27,TRBJ1-1,CASSLSQGTEAFF
TRBV7-8,TRBJ1-3,CASSSGQFSGNTIYF
TRBV5-1,TRBJ1-1,CASSRSSGLNTEAFF
TRBV3-1/TRBV3-2,TRBJ1-5,CASSQDLGSNQPQHF
TRBV28,TRBJ2-5,CASSLRLAGKETQYF
TRBV12-3/TRBV12-4,TRBJ2-2,CASSKSPGGELFF
TRBV5-1,TRBJ2-7,CASSLGRAYEQYF